This section outlines one TCR beta chain sequence together with its context. Its antigen is as yet unknown. The data belong to a study of blood T cells in healthy people across ages. Notes on the study in general: The long-lived group displayed more naive CD4+ cells, plus higher diversity, than the aged donors did.

Primed by a sample-barcoded 5' primer and a J-beta primer mix, a second PCR proceeded for roughly 6 to 12 cycles. Every sample gave at least 2.5 million paired-end reads containing CDR3. MiXCR, run by TCRdb on the 5' RACE reads, gives a single entry per CDR3 protein. The sample yields approximately 1,100,000 distinct CDR3 sequences, more than 35% seen once. The CDR3 length is 17 residues. The germline V gene encodes CDR1 MNHEY and CDR2 SMNVEV (reference sequence). This TCR derives from a woman aged 55-70 years in good health. The chain combines TRBV27 with TRBJ2-1, with 7 bases identical to TRBD2. Near its end, the DNA agrees better with TRBJ2-7, so the J call may be wrong. Sequencing was done on a sample of blood. The CDR3 loop is CASSEAFASGYYNEQYF. The CDR3 DNA reads TGTGCCAGCAGCGAAGCCTTTGCTAGCGGATATTACAATGAGCAGTACTTC.